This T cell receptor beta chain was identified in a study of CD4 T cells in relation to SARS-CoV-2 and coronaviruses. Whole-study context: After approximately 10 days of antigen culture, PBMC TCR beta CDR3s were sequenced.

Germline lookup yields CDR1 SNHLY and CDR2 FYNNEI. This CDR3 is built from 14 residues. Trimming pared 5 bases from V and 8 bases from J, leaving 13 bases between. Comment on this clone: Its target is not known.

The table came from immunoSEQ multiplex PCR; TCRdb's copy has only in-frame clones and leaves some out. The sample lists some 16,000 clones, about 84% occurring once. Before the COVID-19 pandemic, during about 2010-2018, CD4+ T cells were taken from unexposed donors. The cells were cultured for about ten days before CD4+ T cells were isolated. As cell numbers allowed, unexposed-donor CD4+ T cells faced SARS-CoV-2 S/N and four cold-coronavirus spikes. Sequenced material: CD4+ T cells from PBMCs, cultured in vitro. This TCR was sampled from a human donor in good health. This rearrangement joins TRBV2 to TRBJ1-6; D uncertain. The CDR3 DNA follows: TGTGCCAGCAGTCCGGGATCTAGGGATTCACCCCTCCACTTT. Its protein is CASSPGSRDSPLHF.